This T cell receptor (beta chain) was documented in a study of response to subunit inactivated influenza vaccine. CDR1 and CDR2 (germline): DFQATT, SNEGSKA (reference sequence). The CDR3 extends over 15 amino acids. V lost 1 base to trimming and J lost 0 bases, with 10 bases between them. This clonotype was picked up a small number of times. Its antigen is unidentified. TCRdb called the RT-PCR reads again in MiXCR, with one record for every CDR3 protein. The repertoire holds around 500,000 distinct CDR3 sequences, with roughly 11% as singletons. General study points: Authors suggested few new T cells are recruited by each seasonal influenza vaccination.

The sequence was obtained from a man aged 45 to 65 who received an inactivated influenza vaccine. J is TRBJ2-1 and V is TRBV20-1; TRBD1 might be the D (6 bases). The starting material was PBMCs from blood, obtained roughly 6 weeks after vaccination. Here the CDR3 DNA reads TGCAGTGCTAGAGGAGGGGGATACTCCTACAATGAGCAGTTCTTC. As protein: CSARGGGYSYNEQFF.